This T cell receptor beta chain was observed in a study of blood T cell repertoires in COVID-19 (TCRdb year 2020). Broadly, across the study: Samples covering the acute and convalescent phases of COVID-19 were provided by collaborators in the United States, Italy and Spain. The material from the prospective study consisted of cDNA or gDNA derived from T cells, B-cell-depleted T cells, or PBMCs. The dataset comprised deeply sampled blood TCRbeta repertoires from subjects exposed to, actively infected with, or recovered from COVID-19. The repertoires were released in a freely available public database meant as a resource for research on the immune response to SARS-CoV-2. The samples were drawn from two sources: the first 160 participants of the ongoing ImmuneRACE study, and over 950 subjects contributed by 6 global collaborators. Nearly every sample came with metadata listing a de-identified subject ID, COVID-19 status, age in years and sex. Where available, HLA class I and class II types were obtained from metadata supplied by the sample provider rather than from assay-based typing.

The collaborating institutions used their own protocols to collect whole blood in K2EDTA tubes. Collaborator samples were shipped for TCRbeta analysis as frozen whole blood, isolated PBMCs, or DNA extracted from either sample type. With regard to this clone: Its antigen is still unknown. Per-base qualities were not stored, and no clone one base away is much larger.

On the study overall, not on this receptor specifically: How much clinical and demographic metadata was included differed by source and by participant, and the metadata was provided uncurated.

For this chain, trimming is 1 base at the V end and 7 bases at the J end, and the number of junction bases without a gene match is 11. CDR1 is given as SGHRS and CDR2 as YFSETQ, both from the germline V gene. Spanning cysteine to phenylalanine, the CDR3 consists of 17 amino acids. Only the CDR3 DNA is retained, 51 bases long and in frame from the first base. TCRbeta CDR3 regions were amplified from genomic DNA by means of the immunoSEQ Assay, a bias-controlled multiplex PCR. Per the authors' processing: The number of nucleated cells in each sample was estimated by amplification of reference gene primers within the assay. Sequence reads were collapsed and filtered to measure the absolute abundance of every unique TCRbeta CDR3 rearrangement. For each sample, productive Simpson clonality was calculated as the square root of Simpson's diversity index across productive rearrangements. The table was pulled from immuneACCESS by TCRdb, which kept in-frame rearrangements only. Such tables lose some clones; where checked, under half of the loss comes from unresolved V genes, and the rest has no known cause. The V and J calls and clone size come from that table; D and trimming were worked out from the DNA. The sample has tens of thousands of clones on record, about nine tenths of them singletons. The biggest ten clones account for around 1.3% of the sample.

The sample consisted of peripheral blood. Recombination connected TRBV5-1 to TRBJ2-1, with 10 junctional bases fitting TRBD1. This clonotype originated in a man aged 60-69 years with acute or convalescent COVID-19. The CDR3 loop reads CASSLIGRQGAKNEQFF. The DNA sequence reads TGCGCCAGCAGCTTGATAGGGCGACAGGGGGCGAAGAATGAGCAGTTCTTC.